This passage covers 25 T cell receptor beta chains from one sample sequenced in a study of synovial regulatory T cells in juvenile arthritis (dated by TCRdb to between 2014 and 2017). Libraries were made using the immunoSEQ multiplex PCR assay. TCRdb limited this immuneACCESS table to in-frame rearrangements with V and J called. A share of clones is missing; checked studies link under half to unresolved V genes, and the rest is unexplained. The sample has 9,500 to 10,000 clones on record. The ten top clones hold around 0.71% of the sample. Sequencing was carried out using Treg cells from blood. Reading the label with the study, this specimen's cell subset or site is: remaining (HLA-DR-negative) circulating blood Treg cells. The receptors derive from a donor between 2 and 29 years old with juvenile idiopathic arthritis.

CDR3 loop: CASSPLAGDYNEQFF. The rearrangement uses TRBV14 and TRBJ2-1; TCRdb's D call, TRBD2, is unchecked because there is no DNA. Germline loops: CDR1 SGHDN, CDR2 FVKESK. The CDR3 covers 15 residues. The DNA is not on file.

V is TRBV6-1 and J is TRBJ1-1. CDR1 is MNHNS and CDR2 is SASEGT in the germline V gene. This CDR3 has 14 amino acids. There is no recorded DNA. This chain's CDR3 is CASSPGGGLISVFF.

The chain employs TRBV5-4 and TRBJ2-6. Germline V gene lookup returns CDR1 SGHNT and CDR2 YYREEE (reference sequence). The CDR3 consists of 17 residues. DNA is not recorded here. CDR3 residues: CATPQGGGSSGANVLTF.

The J gene is TRBJ2-7, the V gene TRBV18; TCRdb proposes TRBD1, but this gene call is untestable without DNA. The CDR3 runs 14 residues. No DNA accompanies this entry. Per the germline V gene, CDR1 is KGHSH and CDR2 is LQKENI. CDR3 amino acids: CASSPLRGGYEQYF.

The chain couples TRBV19 to TRBJ1-2; the TCRdb call, TRBD1, lacks DNA for checking. This CDR3 has 12 residues. Only the protein sequence is given. Germline CDR1 LNHDA, CDR2 SQIVND (reference sequence). The CDR3 spells CATLGQVYGYTF.

J is TRBJ2-1 and V is TRBV9. This CDR3 is 15 amino acids long. No DNA sequence is on record. In germline, CDR1 is SGDLS, CDR2 YYNGEE. CDR3 region: CASSVAGPHYNEQFF. Variable domain in full (rest from reference TRBV9 and TRBJ2-1): DSGVTQTPKHLITATGQRVTLRCSPRSGDLSVYWYQQSLDQGLQFLIQYYNGEERAKGNILERFSAQQFPDLHSELNLSSLELGDSALYFCASSVAGPHYNEQFFGPGTRLTVL.

J is TRBJ2-7 and V is TRBV19; TCRdb picks TRBD2, but there is no DNA to check that call. The germline gives CDR1 LNHDA, CDR2 SQIVND (reference sequence). This CDR3 has 15 amino acids. DNA was not recorded. CDR3 region: CASSPSGGVSYEQYF.

The chain uses TRBV5-1 and TRBJ2-7; TCRdb's assignment of TRBD1 cannot be checked, as there is no DNA. Germline V gene sequence: CDR1 SGHRS, CDR2 YFSETQ. The CDR3 totals 14 residues. No DNA accompanies this entry. CDR3: CASSSQGSAYEQYF. Full variable domain (missing parts from reference TRBV5-1 and TRBJ2-7): KAGVTQTPRYLIKTRGQQVTLSCSPISGHRSVSWYQQTPGQGLQFLFEYFSETQRNKGNFPGRFSGRQFSNSRSEMNVSTLELGDSALYLCASSSQGSAYEQYFGPGTRLTVT.

The chain recombines TRBV15 with TRBJ2-7; no DNA is available, so the TRBD1 call from TCRdb remains unchecked. This CDR3 has 14 residues. This entry has no DNA. Germline V CDR1 and CDR2: LNHNV, YYDKDF (reference sequence). The CDR3 protein is CATSSPGHPYEQYF.

The J gene is TRBJ1-1, the V gene TRBV4-3. The CDR3 runs to 13 residues. A DNA sequence was not provided. Germline V gives CDR1 LGHNA, CDR2 YSLEER. CDR3 region: CASSQLGNTEAFF.

The chain combines TRBV4-2 with TRBJ2-1; TCRdb gives TRBD2 as the D gene, but with no DNA this cannot be confirmed. Per the germline V gene, CDR1 is LGHNA and CDR2 is YNFKEQ. The CDR3 length is 16 residues. No DNA accompanies this entry. CDR3: CASSQPAVSSYNEQFF.

The CDR3 loop is CASSDWGNYGYTF. The V call is TRBV6-4, the J call TRBJ1-2. CDR1 is MRHNA, CDR2 SNTAGT, per germline. This CDR3 comprises 13 residues. The entry carries no DNA sequence.

The rearrangement uses TRBV4-2 and TRBJ1-4. The CDR3 runs to 14 residues. DNA is not on record. Per germline, CDR1 LGHNA and CDR2 YNFKEQ. CDR3 residues: CASSHVIANEKLFF.

The chain links TRBV6-6 to TRBJ1-3; lacking DNA, the TRBD1 call made by TCRdb goes unchecked. Germline-derived CDR1 and CDR2 are MNHNY and SVGAGI (reference sequence). The CDR3 length is 15 residues. No DNA sequence is on record. The CDR3 region is CASSYVWAAGNTIYF.

CDR3 region: CASSLAGSGANVLTF. The chain combines TRBV7-9 with TRBJ2-6. CDR1 and CDR2 (germline): SEHNR, FQNEAQ (reference sequence). The CDR3 is 15 residues long. The entry carries no DNA sequence.

The chain employs TRBV19 and TRBJ2-1. CDR1 is LNHDA, CDR2 SQIVND, per germline (reference sequence). CDR3 length: 13 amino acids. DNA was not recorded. The CDR3: CASKGYLSNEQFF.

J is TRBJ1-2 and V is TRBV5-1; the TRBD1 assignment by TCRdb is unverifiable without DNA. This CDR3 is built from 15 residues. The nucleotide record is missing. In germline, CDR1 is SGHRS, CDR2 YFSETQ. Here the CDR3 reads CASSLQGVFNYGYTF.

The chain has TRBV5-1 and TRBJ1-3. Germline CDR1 and CDR2: SGHRS and YFSETQ. The CDR3 spans 14 residues. Only the protein sequence is given. The CDR3 reads CASSLDGGGNTIYF. The complete variable domain, with remaining parts taken from reference TRBV5-1 and TRBJ1-3, reads KAGVTQTPRYLIKTRGQQVTLSCSPISGHRSVSWYQQTPGQGLQFLFEYFSETQRNKGNFPGRFSGRQFSNSRSEMNVSTLELGDSALYLCASSLDGGGNTIYFGEGSWLTVV.

The chain recombines TRBV5-8 with TRBJ1-1. This CDR3 is built from 17 residues. DNA was not recorded. Germline-derived CDR1 and CDR2 are SGHTS and YDEGEE. This chain's CDR3 is CASSLINIVGRHTEAFF. Using reference TRBV5-8 and TRBJ1-1 for the parts outside the CDR3, the full variable domain is EAGVTQSPTHLIKTRGQQATLRCSPISGHTSVYWYQQALGLGLQFLLWYDEGEERNRGNFPPRFSGRQFPNYSSELNVNALELEDSALYLCASSLINIVGRHTEAFFGQGTRLTVV.

The chain has TRBV2 and TRBJ1-5; TCRdb indicates TRBD1, and absent DNA this call remains unverified. From germline, CDR1 is SNHLY and CDR2 FYNNEI. CDR3 length equals 13 residues. This entry has no DNA. CDR3: CASSRQVNQPQHF.

This chain connects TRBV10-3 to TRBJ2-7; checking the TCRdb D call of TRBD1 is not possible without DNA. CDR1 ENHRY and CDR2 SYGVKD come from the germline V gene. This CDR3 spans 13 amino acids. This entry has no DNA. This CDR3 reads CAIKTGGSYEQYF.

The V call is TRBV21-1, the J call TRBJ2-4; TCRdb proposes TRBD2, but this gene call is untestable without DNA. TRBV21-1 is a documented pseudogene. This CDR3 is built from 19 residues. The coding DNA is unavailable. CDR3 amino acids: CASSKRWEERSLAKNIQYF.

This chain links TRBV14 with TRBJ1-3. CDR1 and CDR2 from the germline V gene are SGHDN and FVKESK. The length of the CDR3 is 14 residues. DNA is not on record. The CDR3 reads CASSQAGAGNTIYF.

This chain uses TRBV5-4 with TRBJ1-2. The CDR3 is made up of 14 amino acids. No DNA was logged. From germline, CDR1 is SGHNT and CDR2 YYREEE (reference sequence). CDR3 sequence: CASSRTANVRGYTF.

CDR3: CASSISHRANTGELFF. The J gene is TRBJ2-2, the V gene TRBV19; TCRdb returns TRBD2, unconfirmable since there is no DNA. CDR1 LNHDA and CDR2 SQIVND come from the germline V gene (reference sequence). The CDR3 is 16 amino acids. This entry has no DNA.